This TCR beta chain was found in a study of quantifying T cell responses using KT2 cells. Across the whole study: RNA was reverse transcribed with TCR alpha and beta constant-region primers.

The CDR3 covers 16 residues. In germline, CDR1 is SEHNR, CDR2 FQNEAQ (reference sequence). Germline trimming cut 4 bases from V and 6 bases from J; bases unmatched to any gene: 13. KT2 cells were mixed with fixed PBMC numbers at varying ratios. The cDNA 3' end received a ligated oligonucleotide with a UMI. The first PCR ran approximately 4 cycles with an equimolar RC1.1 and RC1.2 beta primer mix. From the second PCR onward, TCR alpha and beta chains were processed separately. TCRdb analysed the UMI-ligation and nested PCR reads with MiXCR anew, one entry per CDR3 protein. The top ten clones hold about 10% of a sample with tens of thousands of distinct CDR3 sequences, roughly 12% of them seen once. This clonotype was found a few times.

This chain joins TRBV7-9 and TRBJ1-1, with 8 bases matching TRBD1. The specimen sequenced was PBMCs spiked with cells of the T cell clone KT2. This clonotype was sampled from a human donor. This chain's CDR3 is CASSSFRGRDWSEAFF. The CDR3 DNA follows: TGTGCCAGCAGCTCTTTCAGGGGGCGCGATTGGTCTGAAGCTTTCTTT.